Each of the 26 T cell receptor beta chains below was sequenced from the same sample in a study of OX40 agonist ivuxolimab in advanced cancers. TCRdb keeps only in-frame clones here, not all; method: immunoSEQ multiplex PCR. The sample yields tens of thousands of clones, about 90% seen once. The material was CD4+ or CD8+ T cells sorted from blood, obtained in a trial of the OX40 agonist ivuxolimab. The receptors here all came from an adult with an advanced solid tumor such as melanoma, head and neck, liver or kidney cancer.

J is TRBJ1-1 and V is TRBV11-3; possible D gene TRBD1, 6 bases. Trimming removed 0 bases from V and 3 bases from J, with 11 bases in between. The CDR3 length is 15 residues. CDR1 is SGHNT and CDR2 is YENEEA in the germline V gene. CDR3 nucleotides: TGTGCCAGCAGCTTAGAAGACAGGCTGCACACTGAAGCTTTCTTT. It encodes CASSLEDRLHTEAFF.

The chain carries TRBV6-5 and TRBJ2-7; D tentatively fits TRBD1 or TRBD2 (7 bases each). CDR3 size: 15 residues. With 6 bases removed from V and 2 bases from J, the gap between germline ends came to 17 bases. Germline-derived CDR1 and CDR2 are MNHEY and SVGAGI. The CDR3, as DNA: TGTGCCAGCAGCAGGGGGGGCTTGCCCACCTACGAGCAGTACTTC. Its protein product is CASSRGGLPTYEQYF.

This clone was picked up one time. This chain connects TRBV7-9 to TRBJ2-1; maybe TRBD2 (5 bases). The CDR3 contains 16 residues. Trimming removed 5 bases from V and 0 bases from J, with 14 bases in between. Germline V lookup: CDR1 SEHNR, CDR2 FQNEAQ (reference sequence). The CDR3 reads CASSPASGSSYNEQFF. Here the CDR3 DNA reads TGTGCCAGCAGCCCAGCCAGCGGTAGCTCCTACAATGAGCAGTTCTTC.

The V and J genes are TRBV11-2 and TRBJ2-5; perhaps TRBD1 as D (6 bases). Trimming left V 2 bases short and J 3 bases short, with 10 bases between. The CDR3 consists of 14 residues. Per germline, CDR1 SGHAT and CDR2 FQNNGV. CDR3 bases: TGTGCCAGCAGCTTATGGAAGGGGGAAGAGACCCAGTACTTC. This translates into CASSLWKGEETQYF.

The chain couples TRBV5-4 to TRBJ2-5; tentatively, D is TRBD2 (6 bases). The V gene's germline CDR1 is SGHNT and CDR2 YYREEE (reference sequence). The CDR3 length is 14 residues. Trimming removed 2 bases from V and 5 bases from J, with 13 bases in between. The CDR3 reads CASSFGGSAETQYF. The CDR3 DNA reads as TGTGCCAGCAGCTTCGGGGGATCTGCCGAGACCCAGTACTTC.

For the CDR3, the DNA is TGCGCCAGCAGCCATCGTACAGGGAGCTCCTACAATGAGCAGTTCTTC. Translation gives CASSHRTGSSYNEQFF. The gene calls are TRBV4-3 and TRBJ2-1, with D perhaps matching TRBD1 (6 bases). The germline V gene has CDR1 LGHNA and CDR2 YSLEER. Trimming took off 3 bases at V and 0 bases at J, with 12 bases between the two ends. The length of the CDR3 is 16 residues.

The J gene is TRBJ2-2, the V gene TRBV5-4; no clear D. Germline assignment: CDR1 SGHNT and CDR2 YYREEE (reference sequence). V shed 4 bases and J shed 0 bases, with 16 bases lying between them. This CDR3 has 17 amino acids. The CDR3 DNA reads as TGTGCCAGCAGCGATTCGTTAAAGGGTGCGAACACCGGGGAGCTGTTTTTT. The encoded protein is CASSDSLKGANTGELFF.

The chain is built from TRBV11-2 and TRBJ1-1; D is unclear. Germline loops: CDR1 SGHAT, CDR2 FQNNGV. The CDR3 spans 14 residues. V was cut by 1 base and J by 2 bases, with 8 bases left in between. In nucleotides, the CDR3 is TGTGCCAGCAGCTTAGGCCAGAGCAACACTGAAGCTTTCTTT. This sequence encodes CASSLGQSNTEAFF.

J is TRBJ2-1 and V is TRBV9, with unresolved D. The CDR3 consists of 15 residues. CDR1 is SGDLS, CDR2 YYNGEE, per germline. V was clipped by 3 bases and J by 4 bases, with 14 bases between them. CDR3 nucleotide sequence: TGTGCCAGCAGCGGATCCGGGCCCAAATACAATGAGCAGTTCTTC. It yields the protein CASSGSGPKYNEQFF.

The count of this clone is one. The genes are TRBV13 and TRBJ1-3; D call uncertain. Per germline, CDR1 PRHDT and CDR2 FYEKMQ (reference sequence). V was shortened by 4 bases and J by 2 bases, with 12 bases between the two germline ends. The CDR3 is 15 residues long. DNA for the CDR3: TGTGCCAGCAGCTCCCGACTAGCTGCTGGAAACACCATATATTTT. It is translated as CASSSRLAAGNTIYF.

This CDR3 is CASSLQYNEQFF. CDR3 nucleotide sequence: TGTGCCAGCAGCTTACAGTACAATGAGCAGTTCTTC. This chain joins TRBV7-9 and TRBJ2-1, with unresolved D. The V and J ends lost 2 bases and 4 bases respectively, with 3 bases between them. The CDR3 loop spans 12 amino acids. Germline assignment: CDR1 SEHNR and CDR2 FQNEAQ (reference sequence). Full variable domain (remainder filled in from reference TRBV7-9 and TRBJ2-1): DTGVSQNPRHKITKRGQNVTFRCDPISEHNRLYWYRQTLGQGPEFLTYFQNEAQLEKSRLLSDRFSAERPKGSFSTLEIQRTEQGDSAMYLCASSLQYNEQFFGPGTRLTVL.

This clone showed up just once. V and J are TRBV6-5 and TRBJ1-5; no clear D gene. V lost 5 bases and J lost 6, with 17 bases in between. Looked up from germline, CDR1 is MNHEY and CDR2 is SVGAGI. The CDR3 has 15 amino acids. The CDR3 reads CASSPQVGLTQPQHF. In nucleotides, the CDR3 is TGTGCCAGCAGTCCCCAAGTGGGTTTAACTCAGCCCCAGCATTTT.

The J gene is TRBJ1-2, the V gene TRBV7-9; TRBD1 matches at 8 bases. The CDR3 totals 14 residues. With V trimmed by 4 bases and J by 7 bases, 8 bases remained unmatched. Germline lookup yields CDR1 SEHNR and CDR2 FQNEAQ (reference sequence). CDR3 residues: CASSSPGTGFGYTF. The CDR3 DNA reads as TGTGCCAGCAGCTCGCCCGGGACAGGATTTGGCTACACCTTC.

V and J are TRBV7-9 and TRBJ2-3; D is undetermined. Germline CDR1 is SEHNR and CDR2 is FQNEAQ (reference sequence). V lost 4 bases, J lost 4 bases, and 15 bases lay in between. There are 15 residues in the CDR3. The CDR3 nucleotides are TGTGCCAGCAGCTCGACTCCCGACCTGGCAGATACGCAGTATTTT. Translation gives CASSSTPDLADTQYF.

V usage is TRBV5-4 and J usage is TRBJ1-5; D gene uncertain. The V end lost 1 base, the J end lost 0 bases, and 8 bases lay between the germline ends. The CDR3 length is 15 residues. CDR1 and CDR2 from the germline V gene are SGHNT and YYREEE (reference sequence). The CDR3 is CASSLNPYSNQPQHF. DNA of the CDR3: TGTGCCAGCAGCTTGAATCCGTATAGCAATCAGCCCCAGCATTTT.

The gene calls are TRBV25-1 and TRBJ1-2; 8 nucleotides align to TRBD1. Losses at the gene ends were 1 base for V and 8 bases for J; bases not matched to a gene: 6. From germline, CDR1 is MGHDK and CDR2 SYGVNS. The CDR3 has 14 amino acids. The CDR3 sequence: CASSESGGGGGYTF. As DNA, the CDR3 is TGTGCCAGCAGTGAATCAGGGGGCGGCGGGGGCTACACCTTC.

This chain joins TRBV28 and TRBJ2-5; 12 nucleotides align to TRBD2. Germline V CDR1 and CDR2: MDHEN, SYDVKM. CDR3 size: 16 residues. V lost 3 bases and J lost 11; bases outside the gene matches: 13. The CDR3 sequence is CASSFPRLAGVSEQYF. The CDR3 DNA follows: TGTGCCAGCAGTTTTCCACGACTAGCGGGAGTTAGTGAGCAGTACTTC.

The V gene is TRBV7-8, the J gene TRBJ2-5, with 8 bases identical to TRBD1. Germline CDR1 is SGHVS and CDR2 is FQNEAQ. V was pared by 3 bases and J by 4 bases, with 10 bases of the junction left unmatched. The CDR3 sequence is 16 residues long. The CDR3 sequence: CASSFSQGANIETQYF. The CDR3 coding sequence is TGTGCCAGCAGCTTCTCCCAGGGGGCGAATATAGAGACCCAGTACTTC.

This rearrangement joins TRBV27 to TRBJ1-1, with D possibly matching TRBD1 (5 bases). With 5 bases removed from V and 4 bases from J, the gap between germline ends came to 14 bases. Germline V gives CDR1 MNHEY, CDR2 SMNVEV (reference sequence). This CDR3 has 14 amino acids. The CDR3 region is CASSNLGGVTEAFF. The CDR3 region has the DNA TGTGCCAGCAGTAATCTGGGGGGAGTCACTGAAGCTTTCTTT.

This CDR3 reads CASGLVGVNTEAFF. As DNA, the CDR3 is TGTGCTAGTGGTTTGGTTGGAGTGAACACTGAAGCTTTCTTT. The chain employs TRBV12-5 and TRBJ1-1; D not certain. CDR3 length: 14 amino acids. V was cut by 0 bases and J by 0 bases, with 5 bases left in between. Germline assignment: CDR1 LGHNT and CDR2 FRNRAP.

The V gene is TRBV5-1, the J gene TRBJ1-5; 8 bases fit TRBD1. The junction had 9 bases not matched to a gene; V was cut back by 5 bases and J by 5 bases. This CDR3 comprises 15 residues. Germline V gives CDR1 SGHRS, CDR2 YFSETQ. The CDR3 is CASRETGELDQPQHF. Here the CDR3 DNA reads TGCGCCAGCAGGGAGACAGGGGAACTGGATCAGCCCCAGCATTTT.

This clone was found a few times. CDR3 DNA: TGTGCCAGCAGCCTGGGAGGCCAGCAGTACTTC. Its protein is CASSLGGQQYF. The chain joins TRBV7-9 to TRBJ2-7; D possibly corresponds to TRBD2 (6 bases). The germline V gene encodes CDR1 SEHNR and CDR2 FQNEAQ (reference sequence). The CDR3 length is 11 residues. Trimming cost V 5 bases and J 8 bases, with 10 bases left between them. The variable domain in full, with the rest retrieved from reference TRBV7-9 and TRBJ2-7, is DTGVSQNPRHKITKRGQNVTFRCDPISEHNRLYWYRQTLGQGPEFLTYFQNEAQLEKSRLLSDRFSAERPKGSFSTLEIQRTEQGDSAMYLCASSLGGQQYFGPGTRLTVT.

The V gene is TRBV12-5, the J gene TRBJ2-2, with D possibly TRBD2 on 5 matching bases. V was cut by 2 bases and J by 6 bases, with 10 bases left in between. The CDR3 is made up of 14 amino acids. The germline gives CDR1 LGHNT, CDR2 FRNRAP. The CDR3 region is CASGLFGEAGELFF. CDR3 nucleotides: TGTGCTAGTGGTTTGTTCGGGGAAGCCGGGGAGCTGTTTTTT.

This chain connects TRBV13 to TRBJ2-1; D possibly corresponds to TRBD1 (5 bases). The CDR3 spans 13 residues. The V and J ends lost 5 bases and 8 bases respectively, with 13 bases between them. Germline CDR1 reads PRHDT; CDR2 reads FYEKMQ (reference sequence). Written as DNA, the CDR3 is TGTGCCAGCAGCCTTGCAGGGCGCGATGAGCAGTTCTTC. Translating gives CASSLAGRDEQFF.

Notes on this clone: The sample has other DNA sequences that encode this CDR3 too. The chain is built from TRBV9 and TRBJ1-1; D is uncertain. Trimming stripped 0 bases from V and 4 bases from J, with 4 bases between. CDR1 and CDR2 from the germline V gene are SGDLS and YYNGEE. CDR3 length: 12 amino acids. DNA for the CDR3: TGTGCCAGCAGCGTAGGTGGCACTGAAGCTTTCTTT. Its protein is CASSVGGTEAFF.

The CDR3 DNA is TGTGCCAGCAGCGTGACCAGTCCCTACAATGAGCAGTTCTTC. Its translation: CASSVTSPYNEQFF. V is TRBV9 and J is TRBJ2-1; D not resolved. Trimming took off 2 bases at V and 2 bases at J, with 8 bases between the two ends. The CDR3 loop spans 14 amino acids. Per germline, CDR1 SGDLS and CDR2 YYNGEE.